This TCR beta chain was retrieved from a study of blood T cell repertoires in COVID-19. Germline CDR1 reads DFQATT; CDR2 reads SNEGSKA (reference sequence). CDR3 length: 14 amino acids. The V gene lost 3 bases and the J gene lost 4 bases, with 16 bases spanning the gap. Method: immunoSEQ multiplex PCR; TCRdb's copy keeps in-frame clones and lacks some. The sample yields around 130,000 clones, under 85% seen once. Participant ages covered about 18 to 89 years across 25 or so US areas. Cohort placement rested on clinical history that participants reported themselves. Exposed volunteers were people who met a COVID-19 case within 2 weeks before study entry. This clone appeared a few times.

What was sequenced was PBMCs or T cells enriched from blood (not recorded which). V is TRBV20-1 and J is TRBJ2-7; D is possibly TRBD2 (6 bases). The clonotype comes from a woman aged 18-35 years who had been exposed to COVID-19. The CDR3 loop reads CSASSGLASYEQYF. The CDR3 region has the DNA TGCAGTGCTAGTAGCGGCTTAGCTTCTTACGAGCAGTACTTC.